Listed here is a single T cell receptor (beta chain). Researchers ran the PCR with 60 Vbeta and 13 Jbeta primers. Profiling relied on immunoSEQ multiplex PCR, and the TCRdb table lists in-frame clones only, not all of them. This sample yields 160,000 or so clones, of which 81% are seen a single time; around 1.3% belongs to the top ten. This sample is drawn from a study of cytomegalovirus exposure and HLA in healthy donors. The length of the CDR3 is 13 residues. In germline, CDR1 is SGHVT, CDR2 SQSDAQ. V was trimmed by 8 bases and J by 3 bases, leaving 11 bases between them. Sequences were obtained from PBMCs. The receptor was isolated from a man aged 50-60 years in good health and CMV-seropositive. This chain connects TRBV7-4 to TRBJ2-1, with D maybe TRBD2 (6 bases). The CDR3: CASWVRDYNEQFF. The CDR3, as DNA: TGTGCCAGCTGGGTGCGGGACTACAATGAGCAGTTCTTC. The full variable domain, with the rest looked up from reference TRBV7-4 and TRBJ2-1, is GAGVSQSPRYKVAKRGRDVALRCDSISGHVTLYWYRQTLGQGSEVLTYSQSDAQRDKSGRPSGRFSAERPERSVSTLKIQRTEQGDSAVYLCASWVRDYNEQFFGPGTRLTVL.